These 23 T cell receptor beta chains share one sample of origin, sequenced in a study of T cells in Graves' hyperthyroidism and ophthalmopathy. Template material for amplifying TCR beta CDR3 regions consisted of RNA transcripts. TCR CDR3 underwent first-round RT-PCR with the HTBI primer set. TCRdb reprocessed the multiplex PCR reads with MiXCR, giving one entry per CDR3 protein. The repertoire holds 700,000 to 950,000 distinct CDR3 sequences, approximately 40% seen once, with around 30% in the top ten. What was sequenced was blood. Receptor source: a woman between 40 and 50 years old with Graves' hyperthyroidism.

This clonotype was seen ten or more times. The V call is TRBV9, the J call TRBJ2-7, with TRBD1 identical over 11 bases. The CDR3 runs 14 residues. Germline CDR1 and CDR2: SGDLS and YYNGEE. Trimming removed 0 bases from V and 6 bases from J; junction bases left unmatched: 2. CDR3 in amino acids: CASSVEGQGVEQYF. The CDR3, as DNA: TGTGCCAGCAGCGTAGAGGGACAGGGGGTCGAGCAGTACTTC.

Note on this clonotype: At one boundary the junction diverges from the germline segment, which might be a read error. The chain employs TRBV6-2 or TRBV6-3 and TRBJ1-1; D uncertain. Germline values: CDR1 MNHEY, CDR2 SVGEGT. The CDR3 is 13 residues long. The CDR3 loop reads CASSYYESSGALF. The CDR3, as DNA: TGTGCCAGCAGTTACTATGAATCCTCTGGAGCTCTCTTT.

The chain links TRBV10-3 to TRBJ1-2; D is ambiguous. Per germline, CDR1 ENHRY and CDR2 SYGVKD. The CDR3 spans 13 residues. V lost 6 bases to trimming and J lost 12 bases, with 20 bases between them. This chain's CDR3 is CAIRDLRNSGNTF. CDR3 coding DNA: TGTGCCATCAGGGACTTAAGGAACTCTGGAAACACCTTC.

The table lists this clonotype with many counts. The chain combines TRBV19 with TRBJ2-6, with 7 bases aligning to TRBD1. CDR1 is LNHDA and CDR2 is SQIVND in the germline V gene (reference sequence). CDR3 length: 16 amino acids. Germline trimming cut 8 bases from V and 0 bases from J; bases unmatched to any gene: 7. The CDR3 coding sequence is TGTGCCAGTTCCCGGGACAGTAGCTCTGGGGCCAACGTCCTGACTTTC. Amino acid sequence: CASSRDSSSGANVLTF.

The rearrangement uses TRBV7-2 and TRBJ1-2; 12 bases are a match to TRBD1. This CDR3 has 17 amino acids. After removal of 5 bases from V and 8 bases from J, the junction contained 15 bases not matched to a gene. The germline V gene encodes CDR1 SGHTA and CDR2 FQGNSA. Here the CDR3 DNA reads TGTGCCAGCAGCCCAGACGGCACCGGGACAGGGGGCGGCGGCTACACCTTC. Translating it yields CASSPDGTGTGGGGYTF.

This clonotype has a count of ten or more. The V and J genes are TRBV7-2 and TRBJ2-7, with 7 bases matching TRBD2. The CDR3 spans 10 residues. J was trimmed by 9 bases and V by 5 bases; bases with no gene match: 1. CDR1 SGHTA and CDR2 FQGNSA come from the germline V gene. This CDR3 reads CASSGGGQYF. In DNA form, the CDR3 reads TGTGCCAGCAGCGGGGGGGGGCAGTACTTC. Combining the CDR3 with reference TRBV7-2 and TRBJ2-7 gives the whole variable domain GAGVSQSPSNKVTEKGKDVELRCDPISGHTALYWYRQSLGQGLEFLIYFQGNSAPDKSGLPSDRFSAERTGGSVSTLTIQRTQQEDSAVYLCASSGGGQYFGPGTRLTVT.

This clonotype was counted at least ten times. The chain carries TRBV2 and TRBJ2-2, with D maybe TRBD1 (6 bases). The length of the CDR3 is 14 residues. V was cut by 4 bases and J by 5 bases, with 11 bases left in between. Germline lookup yields CDR1 SNHLY and CDR2 FYNNEI. CDR3 sequence reads: CASSVLRGTGELFF. In DNA, the CDR3 is TGTGCCAGCAGTGTCTTGAGGGGGACCGGGGAGCTGTTTTTT.

This rearrangement joins TRBV29-1 to TRBJ1-2; 7 bases map to TRBD1. The trim removed 7 bases at V and 9 bases at J, leaving 5 bases unmatched. CDR1 is SQVTM, CDR2 ANQGSEA, per germline. The CDR3 spans 10 residues. The CDR3: CSATGDSYTF. The CDR3 bases are TGCAGCGCTACAGGGGATAGCTACACCTTC.

The rearrangement uses TRBV10-3 and TRBJ1-1, with D possibly being TRBD1 (6 bases). CDR1 ENHRY and CDR2 SYGVKD come from the germline V gene. V lost 5 bases and J 5 bases, leaving 9 bases between the germline ends. The CDR3 extends over 12 amino acids. CDR3 nucleotide sequence: TGTGCCATCAGTACAGGGTATACTGAAGCTTTCTTT. Protein product: CAISTGYTEAFF.

The V call is TRBV2, the J call TRBJ1-1, with D perhaps matching TRBD1 (5 bases). Trimming took off 10 bases at V and 7 bases at J, with 22 bases between the two ends. Germline CDR1 reads SNHLY; CDR2 reads FYNNEI. The CDR3 extends over 14 amino acids. The CDR3 nucleotides are TGTGCCAACCGGGACGGAGTAAGAGGGATTGAAGCTTTCTTT. Amino acid sequence: CANRDGVRGIEAFF.

The rearrangement joins TRBV20-1 to TRBJ2-2; D not resolved. V was shortened by 1 base and J by 5 bases, with 14 bases between the two germline ends. The CDR3 spans 15 residues. The germline gives CDR1 DFQATT, CDR2 SNEGSKA (reference sequence). CDR3: CSARAPSMGTGELFF. CDR3 bases: TGCAGTGCTAGAGCGCCCAGTATGGGAACCGGGGAGCTGTTTTTT.

This clonotype was picked up a small number of times. The rearrangement uses TRBV4-3 and TRBJ2-2; D uncertain. CDR1 is LGHNA and CDR2 is YSLEER in the germline V gene. CDR3 length: 14 residues. V lost 4 bases and J 4 bases, leaving 10 bases between the germline ends. DNA for the CDR3: TGCGCCAGCAGCCCAGACTCATTCACCGGGGAGCTGTTTTTT. Translation gives CASSPDSFTGELFF.

The chain combines TRBV14 with TRBJ1-3; D gene ambiguous. Trimming shortened V by 1 base and J by 0 bases, and 7 bases separated the two germline ends. Germline CDR1 is SGHDN and CDR2 is FVKESK. CDR3 length: 15 residues. CDR3 region: CASSQGVFSGNTIYF. CDR3 nucleotide sequence: TGTGCCAGCAGCCAAGGAGTGTTCTCTGGAAACACCATATATTTT.

The chain employs TRBV7-2 and TRBJ2-3; D unclear. The germline CDR1 and CDR2 sequences are SGHTA and FQGNSA. The ends were cut back, 1 base at V and 5 bases at J, with 10 bases in the middle. CDR3 length: 14 amino acids. The DNA of the CDR3 is TGTGCCAGCAGCTTAGAAGGACCCGAAGATACGCAGTATTTT. Its translation is CASSLEGPEDTQYF.

The chain employs TRBV19 and TRBJ2-2; D may be TRBD1 (5 bases). Per germline, CDR1 LNHDA and CDR2 SQIVND (reference sequence). CDR3 size: 14 residues. V lost 6 bases and J 9 bases, leaving 17 bases between the germline ends. CDR3 region: CASSHRGNPRELFF. The DNA of the CDR3 is TGTGCCAGTAGCCATAGGGGAAACCCCAGGGAGCTGTTTTTT.

This clonotype came up many times. The rearrangement links TRBV10-3 to TRBJ1-1; TRBD1 might be the D (5 bases). Between the trimmed V and J ends, which lost 3 bases and 4 bases, there was a span of 21 bases. The CDR3 has 17 amino acids. CDR1 and CDR2 (germline): ENHRY, SYGVKD. The CDR3 nucleotides read TGTGCCATCAGTGACCTCAAACGGGGGGGAGGGGTCACTGAAGCTTTCTTT. It translates to CAISDLKRGGGVTEAFF.

The table lists this clonotype with a few counts. The chain couples TRBV7-3 to TRBJ2-2; 11 bases are shared with TRBD2. CDR3 size: 17 residues. The V gene end was trimmed by 4 bases and the J gene end by 0 bases; junction bases not matched to a gene: 4. CDR1 is SGHTA, CDR2 FQGTGA, per germline. This chain's CDR3 is CASSSVAGGPNTGELFF. In DNA, the CDR3 is TGTGCCAGCAGCTCCGTAGCGGGAGGGCCGAACACCGGGGAGCTGTTTTTT.

The chain has TRBV7-9 and TRBJ2-5; 9 bases map to TRBD1. The J segment lost 3 bases and the V segment lost 5 bases, leaving 16 bases of the junction unmatched. The germline V gene encodes CDR1 SEHNR and CDR2 FQNEAQ (reference sequence). The CDR3 has 18 amino acids. The CDR3 nucleotides are TGTGCCAGCAGCCCCTGGGACAGGGTTTGGGACTGGAAAGAGACCCAGTACTTC. This codes for CASSPWDRVWDWKETQYF.

Turning to this clonotype: Likely a read error: the CDR3 ends without its conserved phenylalanine or tryptophan. Because the CDR3's place on the DNA is in doubt, the DNA is left out and the CDR3 is given as listed by TCRdb. This chain joins TRBV20-1 and TRBJ1-5; the DNA was not used to check the table's D call, TRBD1. The CDR3 has 9 residues if both end residues are counted. Germline CDR1 and CDR2: DFQATT and SNEGSKA (reference sequence). The CDR3 is CSARGTGGR.

The rearrangement links TRBV5-8 to TRBJ2-7; possibly TRBD1 for D (6 bases). The CDR3 sequence is 13 residues long. Trimming took off 6 bases at V and 0 bases at J, with 10 bases between the two ends. CDR1 is SGHTS and CDR2 is YDEGEE in the germline V gene. CDR3 DNA: TGTGCCAGCAATAAACAGGGCTCCTACGAGCAGTACTTC. Residues: CASNKQGSYEQYF.

V and J are TRBV3-1 and TRBJ2-7; TRBD2 is a possible D gene (6 bases). With 2 bases removed from V and 6 bases from J, the gap between germline ends came to 17 bases. The germline V gene has CDR1 LGHDT and CDR2 YNNKEL (reference sequence). This CDR3 region has 15 residues. CDR3 protein: CASSQPGLSLGEQYF. Here the CDR3 DNA reads TGTGCCAGCAGCCAACCGGGACTTTCTCTTGGCGAGCAGTACTTC.

This clonotype was picked up many times. The rearrangement joins TRBV10-3 to TRBJ2-7, with 7 nucleotides matching TRBD1. This CDR3 is 13 amino acids long. V gave up 7 bases and J gave up 5 bases; unmatched junction bases: 8. From germline, CDR1 is ENHRY and CDR2 SYGVKD. The CDR3 bases are TGTGCCATCAAGGGGGCTACAGGGAACGAGCAGTACTTC. Encoded protein: CAIKGATGNEQYF.

CDR3 region: CASSHPGSLRGLSYEQYF. DNA for the CDR3: TGTGCCAGCAGCCACCCGGGGAGCCTCAGGGGGTTGTCCTACGAGCAGTACTTC. The rearrangement links TRBV7-8 to TRBJ2-7; 7 bases map to TRBD1. V gave up 5 bases and J gave up 1 base; unmatched junction bases: 17. CDR3 size: 18 residues. Germline values: CDR1 SGHVS, CDR2 FQNEAQ. Complete variable domain (other parts from reference TRBV7-8 and TRBJ2-7): GAGVSQSPRYKVAKRGQDVALRCDPISGHVSLFWYQQALGQGPEFLTYFQNEAQLDKSGLPSDRFFAERPEGSVSTLKIQRTQQEDSAVYLCASSHPGSLRGLSYEQYFGPGTRLTVT.